The 16 T cell receptor beta chains below were found in one sample sequenced in a study of blood T cells in healthy people across ages. Together with a sample-barcoded 5' primer, a J-beta primer mix was included in a second PCR lasting about 7 to 11 cycles. TCRdb redid the calling of the 5' RACE reads with MiXCR, one entry per CDR3 protein. Of 500,000 to 700,000 distinct CDR3 sequences listed, approximately 30% are singletons. Sequencing was performed on blood. These receptors were collected from a woman at least 80 years old in good health.

Many counts were recorded for this clonotype. The chain joins TRBV5-1 to TRBJ2-5; the D gene is possibly TRBD1 (6 bases). This CDR3 spans 15 amino acids. Germline assignment: CDR1 SGHRS and CDR2 YFSETQ. With 0 bases removed from V and 2 bases from J, the gap between germline ends came to 11 bases. CDR3 in DNA: TGCGCCAGCAGCTTGGGGGCGCAGGGGCAAGAGACCCAGTACTTC. The encoded protein is CASSLGAQGQETQYF. The whole variable domain, filled in from reference TRBV5-1 and TRBJ2-5, reads KAGVTQTPRYLIKTRGQQVTLSCSPISGHRSVSWYQQTPGQGLQFLFEYFSETQRNKGNFPGRFSGRQFSNSRSEMNVSTLELGDSALYLCASSLGAQGQETQYFGPGTRLLVL.

This clonotype was seen once. An end of the junction does not agree with germline; a read error may underlie this. The chain is built from TRBV24-1 and TRBJ2-2; D gene ambiguous. The length of the CDR3 is 15 residues. Germline CDR1 reads KGHDR; CDR2 reads SFDVKD. The CDR3 sequence is CVTSDSGRHTGELFF. CDR3 DNA sequence: TGTGTCACCAGTGATTCCGGCAGACACACCGGGGAGCTGTTTTTT.

This clonotype was counted ten times or more. This chain links TRBV7-2 with TRBJ1-2, with 7 bases identical to TRBD1. V trimming: 5 bases; J trimming: 8 bases; junction bases outside the gene matches: 14. This CDR3 comprises 15 residues. Germline CDR1 reads SGHTA; CDR2 reads FQGNSA. The CDR3 DNA sequence: TGTGCCAGCAGCCCAGACTCCGGAGGGGGCTACGGCTACACCTTC. Its translation: CASSPDSGGGYGYTF.

Remarks on this clonotype: This could be a read error, since a much larger clone is one nucleotide away. The chain has TRBV20-1 and TRBJ2-7; D unclear. Germline-derived CDR1 and CDR2 are DFQATT and SNEGSKA (reference sequence). V was clipped by 3 bases and J by 6 bases, with 15 bases between them. This CDR3 region has 13 residues. CDR3 loop: CSARAQTVTEQYF. The CDR3 coding sequence is TGCAGTGCTAGGGCCCAGACCGTCACCGAGCAGTACTTC.

Only a few counts were recorded for this clonotype. This chain joins TRBV27 and TRBJ1-1; D might be TRBD1 (5 bases). CDR3 size: 14 residues. The V gene lost 3 bases and the J gene lost 1 base, with 9 bases spanning the gap. The germline CDR1 and CDR2 sequences are MNHEY and SMNVEV (reference sequence). CDR3 sequence reads: CASSFSRANTEAFF. The DNA of the CDR3 is TGTGCCAGCAGTTTTTCCAGGGCGAACACTGAAGCTTTCTTT.

This clonotype was picked up a small number of times. A read error may be the cause here, since a much bigger clone is one base away. The V and J genes are TRBV4-2 and TRBJ2-1; the D gene is possibly TRBD2 (7 bases). The germline V and J ends were trimmed by 4 bases and 3 bases, with 13 bases remaining between them. This CDR3 contains 15 residues. CDR1 LGHNA and CDR2 YNFKEQ come from the germline V gene. CDR3 in DNA: TGTGCCAGCAGCCGAGAGGGGGGGATCTACAATGAGCAGTTCTTC. This codes for CASSREGGIYNEQFF.

This clonotype was detected many times. The rearrangement uses TRBV5-1 and TRBJ1-4; D is possibly TRBD1 (6 bases). The CDR3 runs to 13 residues. V shed 4 bases and J shed 6 bases, with 10 bases lying between them. Germline assignment: CDR1 SGHRS and CDR2 YFSETQ. CDR3 bases: TGCGCCAGCAGCCAGACAGGCGATGAAAAACTGTTTTTT. Translated: CASSQTGDEKLFF.

A few counts support this clonotype. A read error is possible here, since a much larger clone lies one base away. The V gene is TRBV20-1, the J gene TRBJ2-5; D might be TRBD1 (6 bases). The germline gives CDR1 DFQATT, CDR2 SNEGSKA (reference sequence). The CDR3 runs to 11 residues. This chain's CDR3 is CGATTGETQYF. The DNA of the CDR3 is TGCGGTGCTACCACAGGGGAGACCCAGTACTTC.

This clonotype was seen only a few times. The chain recombines TRBV6-1 with TRBJ1-3; no clear D. The V end was cut by 4 bases, the J end by 0 bases, with 7 bases between. Germline V gene data show CDR1 as MNHNS and CDR2 as SASEGT. This CDR3 contains 14 residues. In DNA, the CDR3 is TGTGCCAGCAGTGGAAACGGCTCTGGAAACACCATATATTTT. It yields the protein CASSGNGSGNTIYF.

Ten or more counts support this clonotype. This chain joins TRBV9 and TRBJ2-7, with D possibly matching TRBD2 (6 bases). V lost 4 bases to trimming and J lost 6 bases, with 20 bases between them. This CDR3 has 15 residues. Germline CDR1 reads SGDLS; CDR2 reads YYNGEE. The DNA of the CDR3 is TGTGCCAGCAGCTTAACTATGGGGGGAAAAGGCGAGCAGTACTTC. Its protein product is CASSLTMGGKGEQYF.

The chain is built from TRBV2 and TRBJ2-2; D unclear. Trimming removed 9 bases from V and 5 bases from J, with 10 bases in between. CDR1 SNHLY and CDR2 FYNNEI come from the germline V gene. CDR3 length: 12 amino acids. CDR3 in amino acids: CARSSATGELFF. CDR3 nucleotide sequence: TGTGCCAGATCTTCAGCTACCGGGGAGCTGTTTTTT.

This clonotype was found many times. The chain recombines TRBV5-4 with TRBJ2-3; the match to TRBD1 covers 9 bases. Germline assignment: CDR1 SGHNT and CDR2 YYREEE (reference sequence). V was clipped by 4 bases and J by 4 bases; unmatched bases: 7. This CDR3 contains 15 residues. CDR3 amino acids: CASSPRDRVADTQYF. The DNA of the CDR3 is TGTGCCAGCAGCCCCCGGGACAGGGTTGCAGATACGCAGTATTTT.

This sequence joins TRBV30 and TRBJ2-5; 12 bases map to TRBD1. Looked up from germline, CDR1 is GTSNPN and CDR2 is SVGIG (reference sequence). The trim removed 8 bases at V and 13 bases at J, leaving 17 bases unmatched. The CDR3 sequence is 14 residues long. As DNA, the CDR3 is TGTGCCGGCGAATCCGGGACAGGGGGCAATGAGCGGTACTTC. Translated: CAGESGTGGNERYF.

The rearrangement links TRBV5-1 to TRBJ2-3; 8 nucleotides align to TRBD2. The trim removed 4 bases at V and 6 bases at J, leaving 10 bases unmatched. The V gene's germline CDR1 is SGHRS and CDR2 YFSETQ. CDR3 size: 15 residues. CDR3 bases: TGCGCCAGCAGCAAGGACTCGGGCGGGAGGGATACGCAGTATTTT. Translation: CASSKDSGGRDTQYF. The full variable domain, completed using reference TRBV5-1 and TRBJ2-3, is KAGVTQTPRYLIKTRGQQVTLSCSPISGHRSVSWYQQTPGQGLQFLFEYFSETQRNKGNFPGRFSGRQFSNSRSEMNVSTLELGDSALYLCASSKDSGGRDTQYFGPGTRLTVL.

The V and J genes are TRBV20-1 and TRBJ2-3, with TRBD1 matching 9 bases. The V gene's germline CDR1 is DFQATT and CDR2 SNEGSKA (reference sequence). The CDR3 runs 14 residues. Unmatched junction bases numbered 6, after V lost 6 bases and J lost 2 bases. The CDR3 coding sequence is TGCAGTGCAACGGACAGGGGACTCACAGATACGCAGTATTTT. Protein: CSATDRGLTDTQYF.

There are a few counts of this clonotype. This chain uses TRBV5-8 with TRBJ2-5, with D possibly being TRBD1 (6 bases). Germline loops: CDR1 SGHTS, CDR2 YDEGEE. V was shortened by 0 bases and J by 7 bases, with 16 bases between the two germline ends. This CDR3 has 15 residues. The CDR3 region is CASSLGSRRGMTQYF. The CDR3 region has the DNA TGTGCCAGCAGCTTGGGGTCCCGCAGGGGAATGACCCAGTACTTC.